This T cell receptor (beta chain) was observed in a study of tumor and adjacent non-tumor tissue in lung cancer. Study-wide background: Samples averaged roughly 4 million productive TCRbeta reads each. Study-level results: Patients with more diverse tumor TCRs had worse survival. In normal lung, the top 100 clones were significantly more dominant than in tumor.

Three rounds of nested PCR, following a modified ARM-PCR protocol, produced the TCRbeta library. TCRdb used MiXCR to reprocess the multiplex PCR reads, holding one entry per CDR3 protein. Seen here are around 140,000 distinct CDR3 sequences, 60% to 70% observed once, and the top ten hold about 20%. This CDR3 has 12 amino acids. The V gene lost 6 bases and the J gene lost 6 bases, with 10 bases spanning the gap. Germline V gives CDR1 SGHNT, CDR2 YENEEA. On this clonotype itself: Antigen specificity is unknown.

The template was RNA from unsorted bulk tissue. Between August and November 2014, newly diagnosed, chemotherapy-naive lung cancer patients underwent thoracic surgery in China. This chain joins TRBV11-3 and TRBJ2-3; no clear D gene. The source of this sequence is a man between 60 and 75 years old with small cell lung cancer. The sample consisted of lung tumor tissue. In DNA form, the CDR3 reads TGTGCCAGCAGTTCGAGTTTGGATACGCAGTATTTT. This encodes CASSSSLDTQYF. The full variable domain, its missing parts supplied by reference TRBV11-3 and TRBJ2-3, is EAGVVQSPRYKIIEKKQPVAFWCNPISGHNTLYWYLQNLGQGPELLIRYENEEAVDDSQLPKDRFSAERLKGVDSTLKIQPAELGDSAVYLCASSSSLDTQYFGPGTRLTVL.